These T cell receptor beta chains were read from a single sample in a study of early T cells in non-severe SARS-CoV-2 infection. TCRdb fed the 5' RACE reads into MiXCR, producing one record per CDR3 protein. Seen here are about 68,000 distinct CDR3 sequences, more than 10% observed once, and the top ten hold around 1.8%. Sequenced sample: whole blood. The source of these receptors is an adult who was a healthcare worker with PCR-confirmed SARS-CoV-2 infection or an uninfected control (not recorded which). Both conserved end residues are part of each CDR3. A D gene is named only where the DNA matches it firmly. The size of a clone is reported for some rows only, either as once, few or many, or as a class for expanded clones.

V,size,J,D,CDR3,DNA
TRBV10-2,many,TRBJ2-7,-,CATQGPGRIEQYF,TGCGCCACCCAGGGTCCGGGTCGGATCGAGCAGTACTTC
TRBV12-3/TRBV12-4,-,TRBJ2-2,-,CASHRGGTGELFF,TGTGCCAGTCATAGAGGGGGCACCGGGGAGCTGTTTTTT
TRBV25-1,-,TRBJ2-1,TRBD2,CASTGRLAGINNEQFF,TGTGCCAGCACTGGGCGACTAGCGGGGATCAACAATGAGCAGTTCTTC
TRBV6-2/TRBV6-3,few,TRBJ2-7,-,CASSWGPNEQYF,TGTGCCAGCAGTTGGGGGCCCAACGAGCAGTACTTC
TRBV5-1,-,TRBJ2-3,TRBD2,CASSLWGLSTDTQYF,TGCGCCAGCAGCTTGTGGGGACTAAGCACAGATACGCAGTATTTT
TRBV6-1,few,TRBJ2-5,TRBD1,CASSEDGTAQETQYF,TGTGCCAGCAGTGAAGACGGGACAGCCCAAGAGACCCAGTACTTC
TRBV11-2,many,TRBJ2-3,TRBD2,CASTGMRGRTGDTQYF,TGTGCCAGCACAGGAATGCGGGGGAGAACAGGAGATACGCAGTATTTT
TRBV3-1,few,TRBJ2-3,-,CASSQRNRLGVDTQYF,TGTGCCAGCAGCCAAAGGAATAGACTGGGGGTGGATACGCAGTATTTT
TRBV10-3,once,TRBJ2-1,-,CAITGRLGGRLF,TGTGCCATCACCGGAAGGTTGGGGGGCCGGCTCTTC
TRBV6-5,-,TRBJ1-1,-,CASSYSAKNTEAFF,TGTGCCAGCAGTTACTCGGCAAAGAACACTGAAGCTTTCTTT
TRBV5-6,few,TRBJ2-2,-,CASSSAVLTGELFF,TGTGCCAGCAGCTCAGCGGTTCTAACCGGGGAGCTGTTTTTT
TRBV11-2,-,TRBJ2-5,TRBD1,CASSLVVTGGETQYF,TGTGCCAGCAGCTTAGTCGTGACAGGGGGAGAGACCCAGTACTTC
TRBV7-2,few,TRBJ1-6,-,CASSPSYNSPLHF,TGTGCCAGCAGCCCTTCCTATAATTCACCCCTCCACTTT